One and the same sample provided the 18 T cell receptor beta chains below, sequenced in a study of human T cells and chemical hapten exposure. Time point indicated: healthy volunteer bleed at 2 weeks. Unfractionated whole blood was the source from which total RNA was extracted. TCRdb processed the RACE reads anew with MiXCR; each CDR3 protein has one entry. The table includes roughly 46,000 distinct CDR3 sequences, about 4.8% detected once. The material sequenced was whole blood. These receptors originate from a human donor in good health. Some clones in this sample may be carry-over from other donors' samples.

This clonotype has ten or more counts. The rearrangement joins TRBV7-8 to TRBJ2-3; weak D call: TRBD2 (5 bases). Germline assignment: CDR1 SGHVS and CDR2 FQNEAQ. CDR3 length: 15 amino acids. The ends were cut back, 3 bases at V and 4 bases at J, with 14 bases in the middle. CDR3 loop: CASSFLRGSADTQYF. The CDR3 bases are TGTGCCAGCAGCTTTCTCCGCGGGTCCGCAGATACGCAGTATTTT.

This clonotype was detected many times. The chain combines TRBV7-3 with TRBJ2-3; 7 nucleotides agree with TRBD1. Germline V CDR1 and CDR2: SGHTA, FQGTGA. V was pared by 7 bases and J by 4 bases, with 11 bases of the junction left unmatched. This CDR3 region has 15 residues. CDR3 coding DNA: TGTGCCAGCACCCGACAGGGCGGTTACCCAGATACGCAGTATTTT. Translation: CASTRQGGYPDTQYF.

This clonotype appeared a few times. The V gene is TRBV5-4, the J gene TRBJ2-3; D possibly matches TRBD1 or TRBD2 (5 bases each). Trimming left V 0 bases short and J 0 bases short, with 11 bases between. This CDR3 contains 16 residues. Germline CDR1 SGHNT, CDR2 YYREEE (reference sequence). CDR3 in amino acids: CASSLAGKGSTDTQYF. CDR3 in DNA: TGTGCCAGCAGCTTGGCCGGGAAGGGGAGCACAGATACGCAGTATTTT.

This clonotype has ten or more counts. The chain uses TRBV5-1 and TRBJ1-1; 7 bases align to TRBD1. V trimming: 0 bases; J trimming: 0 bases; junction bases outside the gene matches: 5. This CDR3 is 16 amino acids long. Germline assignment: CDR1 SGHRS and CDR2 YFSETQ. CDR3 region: CASSLGTGGLNTEAFF. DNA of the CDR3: TGCGCCAGCAGCTTGGGGACAGGAGGACTGAACACTGAAGCTTTCTTT.

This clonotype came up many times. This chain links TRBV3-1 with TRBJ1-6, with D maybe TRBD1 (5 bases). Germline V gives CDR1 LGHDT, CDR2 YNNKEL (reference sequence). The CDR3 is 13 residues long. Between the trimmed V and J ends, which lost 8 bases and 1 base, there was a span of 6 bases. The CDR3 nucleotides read TGTGCCAGCGGGGGTTCCTATAATTCACCCCTCCACTTT. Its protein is CASGGSYNSPLHF.

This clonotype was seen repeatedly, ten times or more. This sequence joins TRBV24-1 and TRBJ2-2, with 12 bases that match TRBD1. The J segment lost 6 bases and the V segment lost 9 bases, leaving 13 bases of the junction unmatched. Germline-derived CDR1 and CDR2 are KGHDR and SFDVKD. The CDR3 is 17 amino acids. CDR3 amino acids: CATQGGGQGASAGELFF. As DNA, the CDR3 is TGTGCCACCCAGGGTGGGGGACAGGGGGCGTCGGCCGGGGAGCTGTTTTTT.

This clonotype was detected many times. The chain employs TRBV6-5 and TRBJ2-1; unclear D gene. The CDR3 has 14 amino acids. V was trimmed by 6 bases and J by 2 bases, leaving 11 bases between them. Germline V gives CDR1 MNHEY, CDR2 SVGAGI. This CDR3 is CASRLIQAYNEQFF. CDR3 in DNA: TGTGCCAGCAGATTGATTCAGGCCTACAATGAGCAGTTCTTC.

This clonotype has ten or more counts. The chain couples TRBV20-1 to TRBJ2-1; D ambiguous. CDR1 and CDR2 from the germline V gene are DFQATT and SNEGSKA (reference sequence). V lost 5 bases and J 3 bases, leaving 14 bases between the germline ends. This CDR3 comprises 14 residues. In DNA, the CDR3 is TGCAGTGCTCGATTTAGCAGTTTCTACAATGAGCAGTTCTTC. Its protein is CSARFSSFYNEQFF.

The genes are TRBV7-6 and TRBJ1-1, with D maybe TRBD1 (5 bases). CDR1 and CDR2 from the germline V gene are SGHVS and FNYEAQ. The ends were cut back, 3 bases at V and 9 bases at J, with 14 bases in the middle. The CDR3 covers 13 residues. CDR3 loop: CASSFGQGSQAFF. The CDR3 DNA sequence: TGTGCCAGCAGCTTTGGGCAGGGTAGTCAAGCTTTCTTT.

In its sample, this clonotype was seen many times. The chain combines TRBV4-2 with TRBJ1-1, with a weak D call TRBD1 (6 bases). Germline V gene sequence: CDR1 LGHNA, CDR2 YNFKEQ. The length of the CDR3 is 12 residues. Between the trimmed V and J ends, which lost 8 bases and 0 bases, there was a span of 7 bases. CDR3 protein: CASGDMNTEAFF. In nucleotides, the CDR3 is TGTGCCAGCGGGGACATGAACACTGAAGCTTTCTTT.

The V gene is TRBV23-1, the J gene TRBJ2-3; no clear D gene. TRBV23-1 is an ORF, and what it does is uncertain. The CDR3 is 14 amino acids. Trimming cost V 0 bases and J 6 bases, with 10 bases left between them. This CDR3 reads CASSQSVPPDTQYF. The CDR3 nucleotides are TGCGCCAGCAGTCAATCTGTCCCGCCGGATACGCAGTATTTT.

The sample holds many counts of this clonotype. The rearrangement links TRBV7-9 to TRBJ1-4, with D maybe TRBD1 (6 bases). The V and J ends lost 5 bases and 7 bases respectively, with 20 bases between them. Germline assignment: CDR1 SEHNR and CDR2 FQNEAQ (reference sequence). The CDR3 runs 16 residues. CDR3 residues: CASSLDRGRYGEKLFF. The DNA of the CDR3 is TGTGCCAGCAGCCTAGACCGGGGGCGCTACGGTGAAAAACTGTTTTTT.

CDR3 residues: CASSPLGKKSSGANVLTF. As DNA, the CDR3 is TGCGCCAGCAGCCCTCTCGGGAAAAAGAGCTCTGGGGCCAACGTCCTGACTTTC. The V gene is TRBV4-1, the J gene TRBJ2-6; D perhaps matches TRBD2 (5 bases). The CDR3 length is 18 residues. Deletions cut 4 bases from V and 0 bases from J, with 16 bases between. Germline loops: CDR1 MGHRA, CDR2 YSYEKL.

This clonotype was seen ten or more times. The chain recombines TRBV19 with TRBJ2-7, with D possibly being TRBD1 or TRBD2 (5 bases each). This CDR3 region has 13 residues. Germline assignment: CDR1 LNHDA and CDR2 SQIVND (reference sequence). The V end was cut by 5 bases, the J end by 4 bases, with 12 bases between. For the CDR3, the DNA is TGTGCCAGTAGTGGGACGGAGCCTTACGAGCAGTACTTC. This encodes CASSGTEPYEQYF.

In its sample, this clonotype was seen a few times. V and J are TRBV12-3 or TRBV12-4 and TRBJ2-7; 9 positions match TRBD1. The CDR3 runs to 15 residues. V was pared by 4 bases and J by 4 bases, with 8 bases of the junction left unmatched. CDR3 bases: TGTGCCAGCAGTTCCAATCCGGGACAGGGTTACGAGCAGTACTTC. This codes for CASSSNPGQGYEQYF.

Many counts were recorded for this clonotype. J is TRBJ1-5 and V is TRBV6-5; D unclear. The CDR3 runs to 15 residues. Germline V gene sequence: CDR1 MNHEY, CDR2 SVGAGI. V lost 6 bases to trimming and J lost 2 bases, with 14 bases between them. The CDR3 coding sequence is TGTGCCAGCAGGGAGACTCCGAGGGGCAATCAGCCCCAGCATTTT. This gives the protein CASRETPRGNQPQHF.

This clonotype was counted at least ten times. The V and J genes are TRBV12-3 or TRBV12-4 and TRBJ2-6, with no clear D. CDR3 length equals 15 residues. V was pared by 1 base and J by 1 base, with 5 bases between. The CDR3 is CASSLEVSGANVLTF. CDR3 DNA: TGTGCCAGCAGTTTAGAAGTTTCTGGGGCCAACGTCCTGACTTTC.

The CDR3: CASSLTGGETQYF. DNA of the CDR3: TGTGCCAGCAGTTTAACAGGGGGCGAGACCCAGTACTTC. The rearrangement links TRBV12-3 or TRBV12-4 to TRBJ2-5; 9 nucleotides align to TRBD1. With V trimmed by 2 bases and J by 5 bases, 0 bases remained unmatched. The CDR3 is 13 residues long.